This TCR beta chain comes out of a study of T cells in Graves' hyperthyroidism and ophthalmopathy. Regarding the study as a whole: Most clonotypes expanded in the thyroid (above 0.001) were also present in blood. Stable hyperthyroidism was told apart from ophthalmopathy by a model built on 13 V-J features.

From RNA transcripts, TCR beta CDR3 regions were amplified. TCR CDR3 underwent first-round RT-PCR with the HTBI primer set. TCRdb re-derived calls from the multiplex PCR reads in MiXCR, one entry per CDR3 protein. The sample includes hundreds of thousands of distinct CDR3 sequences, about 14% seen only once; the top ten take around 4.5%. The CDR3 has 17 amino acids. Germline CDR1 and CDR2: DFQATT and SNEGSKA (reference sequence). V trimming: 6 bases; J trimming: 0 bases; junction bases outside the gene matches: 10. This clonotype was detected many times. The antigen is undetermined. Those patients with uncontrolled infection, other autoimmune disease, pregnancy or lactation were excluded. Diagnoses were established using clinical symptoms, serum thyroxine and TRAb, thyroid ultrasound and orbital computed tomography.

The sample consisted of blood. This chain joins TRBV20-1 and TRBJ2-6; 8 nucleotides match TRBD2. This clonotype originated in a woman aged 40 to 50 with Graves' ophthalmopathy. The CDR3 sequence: CSANGRADGSGANVLTF. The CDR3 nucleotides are TGCAGTGCAAACGGGAGGGCCGACGGCTCTGGGGCCAACGTCCTGACTTTC.